The 13 T cell receptor beta chains below were found in one sample sequenced in a study of blood T cell repertoires in COVID-19. Generated by immunoSEQ multiplex PCR, the TCRdb table keeps only in-frame clones and is missing some. Here the sample spans over 80,000 clones, 86% being singletons. The sample taken for sequencing was peripheral blood. The source of these receptors is a man between 45 and 60 years old with acute or convalescent COVID-19.

J is TRBJ1-1 and V is TRBV3-1 (or the pseudogene TRBV3-2), with TRBD1 as a possible D gene (5 bases). CDR3 size: 13 residues. CDR1 is LGHDT, CDR2 YNNKEL, per germline (reference sequence). V lost 3 bases, J lost 7 bases, and 12 bases lay in between. CDR3 DNA: TGTGCCAGCAGCCATCCGGCGGGGGATGAAGCTTTCTTT. Its translation: CASSHPAGDEAFF.

This chain joins TRBV11-1 and TRBJ1-2; D call uncertain. The CDR3 totals 11 residues. The V end lost 3 bases, the J end lost 7 bases, and 6 bases lay between the germline ends. Germline values: CDR1 SGHAT, CDR2 FQDESV (reference sequence). CDR3 loop: CASSFRGGYTF. In nucleotides, the CDR3 is TGTGCCAGCAGCTTTCGCGGTGGCTACACCTTC.

This chain connects TRBV5-1 to TRBJ1-5; TRBD1 agrees at 7 bases. J was trimmed by 4 bases and V by 4 bases; bases with no gene match: 8. The V gene's germline CDR1 is SGHRS and CDR2 YFSETQ. This CDR3 has 15 amino acids. CDR3 residues: CASSVTTGTNQPQHF. The CDR3 DNA follows: TGCGCCAGCAGCGTCACGACAGGGACTAATCAGCCCCAGCATTTT.

J is TRBJ2-1 and V is TRBV18; D not resolved. Between the trimmed V and J ends, which lost 6 bases and 7 bases, there was a span of 13 bases. CDR1 and CDR2 (germline): KGHSH, LQKENI. The CDR3 extends over 13 amino acids. Here the CDR3 DNA reads TGTGCCAGCTCGTCGTTGCTGGAGAATGAGCAGTTCTTC. This gives the protein CASSSLLENEQFF.

The chain links TRBV4-1 to TRBJ1-5; weak D call: TRBD1 (6 bases). From germline, CDR1 is MGHRA and CDR2 YSYEKL. The CDR3 consists of 13 residues. Trimming shortened V by 2 bases and J by 5 bases, and 7 bases separated the two germline ends. CDR3 sequence reads: CASSQQGYQPQHF. Written as DNA, the CDR3 is TGCGCCAGCAGCCAACAGGGGTATCAGCCCCAGCATTTT.

The chain is built from TRBV3-1 (or the pseudogene TRBV3-2) and TRBJ2-5; 8 bases are a match to TRBD1. This CDR3 region has 14 residues. Germline V gives CDR1 LGHDT, CDR2 YNNKEL (reference sequence). The J segment lost 3 bases and the V segment lost 4 bases, leaving 4 bases of the junction unmatched. CDR3 nucleotides: TGTGCCAGCAGCCCGTCGACAGGGGAAGAGACCCAGTACTTC. It yields the protein CASSPSTGEETQYF.

This sequence joins TRBV18 and TRBJ1-4; perhaps TRBD1 as D (5 bases). The V and J ends lost 4 bases and 7 bases respectively, with 10 bases between them. This CDR3 contains 13 residues. Germline assignment: CDR1 KGHSH and CDR2 LQKENI. The CDR3 reads CASSQGAAEKLFF. Written as DNA, the CDR3 is TGTGCCAGCTCACAAGGGGCAGCTGAAAAACTGTTTTTT.

There are a few counts of this clone. The rearrangement joins TRBV24-1 to TRBJ2-2, with D possibly being TRBD1 (6 bases). CDR3 length: 14 residues. V dropped 7 bases and J dropped 8 bases, with 16 bases sitting between them. Germline V CDR1 and CDR2: KGHDR, SFDVKD. The CDR3 sequence is CATRETGSSGELFF. CDR3 coding DNA: TGTGCCACCAGAGAGACAGGCTCGTCAGGGGAGCTGTTTTTT.

The chain employs TRBV2 and TRBJ2-2; 9 positions agree with TRBD2. The CDR3 runs 14 residues. The V gene's germline CDR1 is SNHLY and CDR2 FYNNEI. V lost 11 bases, J lost 0 bases, and 4 bases stayed unmatched. The CDR3 spells CAYGGRANTGELFF. DNA for the CDR3: TGTGCCTACGGCGGGAGGGCGAACACCGGGGAGCTGTTTTTT.

The rearrangement joins TRBV4-1 to TRBJ2-2; 7 bases match TRBD2. The CDR3 is 18 residues long. V trimming: 0 bases; J trimming: 5 bases; junction bases outside the gene matches: 12. The germline CDR1 and CDR2 sequences are MGHRA and YSYEKL. This CDR3 is CASSQEGVLAGETGELFF. The CDR3 DNA reads as TGCGCCAGCAGCCAAGAGGGGGTATTGGCGGGAGAAACCGGGGAGCTGTTTTTT.

The chain is built from TRBV24-1 and TRBJ2-3; D ambiguous. The length of the CDR3 is 14 residues. Germline lookup yields CDR1 KGHDR and CDR2 SFDVKD. The V and J ends lost 3 bases and 4 bases respectively, with 10 bases between them. CDR3 in amino acids: CATSDARGPDTQYF. In DNA, the CDR3 is TGTGCCACCAGTGATGCGCGAGGCCCAGATACGCAGTATTTT.

The chain is built from TRBV12-3 or TRBV12-4 and TRBJ2-1, with a weak D call TRBD2 (6 bases). The CDR3 is 13 amino acids. Trimming left V 6 bases short and J 8 bases short, with 14 bases between. The CDR3 DNA reads as TGTGCCAGCAGCCCACTGGGACTGCATGAGCAGTTCTTC. Its translation: CASSPLGLHEQFF.

J is TRBJ2-6 and V is TRBV19; TRBD2 might be the D (5 bases). Germline-derived CDR1 and CDR2 are LNHDA and SQIVND (reference sequence). Trimming removed 3 bases from V and 1 base from J, with 22 bases in between. This CDR3 has 20 amino acids. This CDR3 is CASSIPTAPRVPSGANVLTF. The CDR3, as DNA: TGTGCCAGTAGTATCCCCACAGCTCCGAGGGTCCCGTCTGGGGCCAACGTCCTGACTTTC.